The present entry profiles one T cell receptor (beta chain) with its context. Its target is not known. These data originate in a study of T cell repertoires in cytomegalovirus infection. Study-level background: Public TCR beta signatures were indicative of both CMV infection and a matching HLA type.

The V end was cut by 6 bases, the J end by 6 bases, with 15 bases between. This CDR3 spans 14 amino acids. Germline CDR1 MDHEN, CDR2 SYDVKM. Study results and limitations: Carriers of CMV plus the relevant HLA were identified by cumulative public TCR beta family frequency. HLA-C-restricted TCR beta clonotypes specific for CMV led the ex vivo response.

TCRdb re-derived calls from the reads in MiXCR, one entry per CDR3 protein. The data hold about 210,000 distinct CDR3 sequences, with roughly 6.5% observed a single time. Sequenced: PBMCs. The chain recombines TRBV28 with TRBJ1-5; D might be TRBD1 (5 bases). This clonotype originated in a human donor in good health (CMV status not recorded). Some clones in this sample may be carry-over from other donors' samples. CDR3: CASSRTGRPQPQHF. The CDR3 nucleotides read TGTGCCAGCAGCAGAACAGGAAGGCCTCAGCCCCAGCATTTT.